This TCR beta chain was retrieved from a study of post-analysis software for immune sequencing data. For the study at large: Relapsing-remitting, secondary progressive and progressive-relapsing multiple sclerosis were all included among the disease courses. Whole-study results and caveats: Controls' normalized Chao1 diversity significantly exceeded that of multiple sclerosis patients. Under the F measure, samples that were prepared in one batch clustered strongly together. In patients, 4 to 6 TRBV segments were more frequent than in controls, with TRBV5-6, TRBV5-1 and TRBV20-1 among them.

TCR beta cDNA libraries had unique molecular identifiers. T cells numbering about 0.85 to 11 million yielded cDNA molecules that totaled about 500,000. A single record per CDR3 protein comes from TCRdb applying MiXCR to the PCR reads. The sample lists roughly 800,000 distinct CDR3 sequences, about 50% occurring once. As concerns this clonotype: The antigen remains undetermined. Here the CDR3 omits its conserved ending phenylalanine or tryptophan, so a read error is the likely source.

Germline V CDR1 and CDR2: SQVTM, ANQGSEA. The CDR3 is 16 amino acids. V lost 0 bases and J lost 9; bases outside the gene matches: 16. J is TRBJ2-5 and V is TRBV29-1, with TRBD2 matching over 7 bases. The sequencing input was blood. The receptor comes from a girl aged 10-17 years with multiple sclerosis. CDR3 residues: CSVEEPGGLATMSQYL. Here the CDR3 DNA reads TGCAGCGTTGAAGAACCGGGGGGACTTGCTACCATGTCCCAGTACTTA.